This T cell receptor beta chain was sequenced in a study of response to subunit inactivated influenza vaccine. The table lists this clonotype with a few counts. The CDR3 covers 13 residues. Germline V gene lookup returns CDR1 KGHDR and CDR2 SFDVKD. Unmatched junction bases numbered 7, after V lost 5 bases and J lost 8 bases. TCRdb independently ran MiXCR on the RT-PCR reads; one entry per CDR3 protein. Counted here are hundreds of thousands of distinct CDR3 sequences, 7.6% occurring once; the ten biggest clones make up around 13%. The TCR comes from a man aged 50 to 69 who received an inactivated influenza vaccine. V usage is TRBV24-1 and J usage is TRBJ1-2; TRBD1 matches at 7 bases. The specimen comprised PBMCs from blood, sampled around 25 months after vaccination. This CDR3 reads CATSAGTEEGYTF. CDR3 DNA sequence: TGTGCCACCAGTGCCGGGACAGAAGAGGGCTACACCTTC.